The 17 T cell receptor beta chains given below trace back to one sample, sequenced in a study of early T cells in non-severe SARS-CoV-2 infection. TCRdb re-called the 5' RACE reads with MiXCR, one entry per CDR3 protein. The sample gives 65,000 to 95,000 distinct CDR3 sequences, 15% to 20% of which show up once; approximately 2.6% is in the top ten. Material for sequencing was whole blood. Source of these receptors: an adult who was a healthcare worker with PCR-confirmed SARS-CoV-2 infection or an uninfected control (not recorded which).

The rearrangement links TRBV10-3 to TRBJ2-3, with TRBD1 identical over 10 bases. The germline V gene encodes CDR1 ENHRY and CDR2 SYGVKD. Trimming took 6 bases from V and 3 from J; bases not matched to a gene: 6. This CDR3 spans 15 amino acids. The chain's CDR3 is CAISLGGQGTDTQYF. Here the CDR3 DNA reads TGTGCCATCAGCCTGGGGGGACAGGGGACAGATACGCAGTATTTT.

The chain is built from TRBV27 and TRBJ1-1; D is unresolved. The germline V gene encodes CDR1 MNHEY and CDR2 SMNVEV (reference sequence). With 6 bases removed from V and 0 bases from J, the gap between germline ends came to 17 bases. CDR3 length equals 16 residues. The CDR3 sequence is CASSTWATGVNTEAFF. CDR3 bases: TGTGCCAGCAGCACTTGGGCAACCGGGGTGAACACTGAAGCTTTCTTT.

In this sample, this clonotype turned up a few times. V is TRBV4-1 and J is TRBJ2-2; the D gene is possibly TRBD2 (5 bases). Germline-derived CDR1 and CDR2 are MGHRA and YSYEKL. This CDR3 has 16 residues. V lost 4 bases and J lost 0, with 12 bases in between. The CDR3: CASSLGLAANTGELFF. The CDR3 DNA reads TGCGCCAGCAGCCTAGGACTGGCCGCGAACACCGGGGAGCTGTTTTTT.

The chain has TRBV11-2 and TRBJ2-1; D call uncertain. CDR3 length: 12 amino acids. Looked up from germline, CDR1 is SGHAT and CDR2 is FQNNGV. V was clipped by 2 bases and J by 8 bases, with 7 bases between them. Here the CDR3 reads CASSLISDEQFF. The DNA of the CDR3 is TGTGCCAGCAGCTTAATAAGTGATGAGCAGTTCTTC.

This clonotype was counted only a few times. The chain employs TRBV12-3 or TRBV12-4 and TRBJ2-3; 7 nucleotides align to TRBD2. The J segment lost 9 bases and the V segment lost 5 bases, leaving 5 bases of the junction unmatched. The CDR3 covers 12 residues. The DNA of the CDR3 is TGTGCCAGCAGTCCCGCAGCGGGAACGCAGTATTTT. Translated, it gives CASSPAAGTQYF.

The rearrangement links TRBV3-1 to TRBJ2-2; the D is unclear. The CDR3 covers 11 residues. Trimming left V 2 bases short and J 9 bases short, with 4 bases between. The germline V gene encodes CDR1 LGHDT and CDR2 YNNKEL (reference sequence). Written as DNA, the CDR3 is TGTGCCAGCAGCCAAAATAGGGAGCTGTTTTTT. Its translation is CASSQNRELFF.

This clonotype was found many times. The rearrangement uses TRBV6-6 and TRBJ1-2, with a weak D call TRBD1 (5 bases). CDR3 length equals 15 residues. V shed 0 bases and J shed 3 bases, with 11 bases lying between them. CDR1 is MNHNY and CDR2 is SVGAGI in the germline V gene (reference sequence). The CDR3 DNA sequence: TGTGCCAGCAGTTACTCCAGGGCCCCTGACTATGGCTACACCTTC. Translated, it gives CASSYSRAPDYGYTF.

This clonotype was recorded a few times. DNA for the CDR3: TGTGCCTGGAGTGTAGCTGGGGATCAGCCCCAGCATTTT. Translating it yields CAWSVAGDQPQHF. The V call is TRBV30, the J call TRBJ1-5; no clear D gene. The germline V gene encodes CDR1 GTSNPN and CDR2 SVGIG (reference sequence). V was cut by 0 bases and J by 5 bases, with 8 bases left in between. The CDR3 is made up of 13 amino acids.

This clonotype occurred a few times. This chain uses TRBV20-1 with TRBJ2-4, with 9 bases matching TRBD1. From germline, CDR1 is DFQATT and CDR2 SNEGSKA (reference sequence). Unmatched junction bases numbered 4, after V lost 3 bases and J lost 4 bases. The CDR3 runs to 14 residues. The CDR3 is CSASSGTGKNIQYF. The CDR3 bases are TGCAGTGCTAGTTCCGGGACAGGGAAAAACATTCAGTACTTC.

This clonotype was picked up a small number of times. The CDR3 coding sequence is TGTGCCAGCAGTTACTCGGTAGCGAACACCGGGGAGCTGTTTTTT. This translates into CASSYSVANTGELFF. The chain recombines TRBV6-2 or TRBV6-3 with TRBJ2-2; D unclear. Trimming left V 0 bases short and J 0 bases short, with 5 bases between. Germline CDR1 is MNHEY and CDR2 is SVGEGT. This CDR3 region has 15 residues.

The rearrangement uses TRBV4-1 and TRBJ1-3; no clear D gene. Between the trimmed V and J ends, which lost 3 bases and 0 bases, there was a span of 9 bases. The CDR3 sequence is 15 residues long. Germline V CDR1 and CDR2: MGHRA, YSYEKL. CDR3 nucleotides: TGCGCCAGCAGCCAGGACGAATACTCTGGAAACACCATATATTTT. Protein sequence: CASSQDEYSGNTIYF.

This clonotype was counted only a few times. This chain uses TRBV6-9 with TRBJ1-2, with D possibly matching TRBD1 (6 bases). V was cut by 11 bases and J by 6 bases, with 19 bases left in between. This CDR3 region has 13 residues. Germline CDR1 is MNHGY and CDR2 is SVAAGI. CDR3: CAGRDILRNGYTF. CDR3 DNA sequence: TGTGCCGGCCGGGACATCCTTAGGAATGGCTACACCTTC.

The chain recombines TRBV12-3 or TRBV12-4 with TRBJ2-7; TRBD2 matches 9 bases. The CDR3 contains 14 residues. V lost 6 bases, J lost 6 bases, and 9 bases stayed unmatched. CDR3 region: CASRGSGREGEQYF. DNA of the CDR3: TGTGCCAGCAGAGGTAGCGGGAGAGAGGGCGAGCAGTACTTC.

This rearrangement joins TRBV11-2 to TRBJ2-1; 10 bases are a match to TRBD2. The trim removed 3 bases at V and 7 bases at J, leaving 6 bases unmatched. The germline V gene encodes CDR1 SGHAT and CDR2 FQNNGV. This CDR3 is 15 amino acids long. The CDR3 is CASSFASGSWNEQFF. DNA of the CDR3: TGTGCCAGCAGCTTCGCTAGCGGGAGTTGGAATGAGCAGTTCTTC.

The V call is TRBV20-1, the J call TRBJ1-2; no clear D. Trimming cost V 0 bases and J 2 bases, with 7 bases left between them. Germline values: CDR1 DFQATT, CDR2 SNEGSKA (reference sequence). The CDR3 covers 13 residues. CDR3 bases: TGCAGTGCTAGAGATCTCGGGAACTATGGCTACACCTTC. This encodes CSARDLGNYGYTF.

The rearrangement uses TRBV29-1 and TRBJ1-2; 9 bases agree with TRBD1. The CDR3 has 11 residues. V lost 5 bases, J lost 8 bases, and 3 bases stayed unmatched. Germline CDR1 and CDR2: SQVTM and ANQGSEA. CDR3 loop: CSVWTGEGYTF. CDR3 sequence (DNA): TGCAGCGTTTGGACAGGGGAAGGCTACACCTTC.

This clonotype has only one observation. The genes are TRBV28 and TRBJ2-7; 7 bases are shared with TRBD1. V shed 6 bases, J shed 2 bases, and the junction held 7 bases outside the gene matches. Germline assignment: CDR1 MDHEN and CDR2 SYDVKM. The CDR3 spans 14 residues. CDR3: CASRPGQSPYEQYF. For the CDR3, the DNA is TGTGCCAGCAGGCCGGGACAGTCCCCCTACGAGCAGTACTTC.